This T cell receptor (beta chain) emerged from a study of Graves' ophthalmopathy and Graves' hyperthyroidism. Study-level information: At initial diagnosis, peripheral blood was obtained, and this preceded any treatment.

Amplification of the TCR beta CDR3 regions used RNA transcripts (as template). Second-round multiplex PCR followed a first-round RT-PCR using HTBI primers. One entry per CDR3 protein, called by TCRdb with MiXCR from the multiplex PCR reads. The table has fewer than 400,000 distinct CDR3 sequences, approximately 20% seen once. This clonotype was recorded a few times. Ophthalmopathy donors showed moderate-to-severe activity, CAS ≥3, NOSPECS ≥4 and a duration under 3 months. The CDR3 sequence is 16 residues long. V gave up 0 bases and J gave up 1 base, with 10 bases separating them. Germline values: CDR1 LGHNA, CDR2 YSLEER.

Input material: peripheral blood. This receptor was taken from a woman between 18 and 29 years old with Graves' ophthalmopathy. The chain recombines TRBV4-3 with TRBJ1-3; no firm D call. CDR3 bases: TGCGCCAGCAGCCAAGAGGGCGGCCTATCTGGAAACACCATATATTTT. Amino acids: CASSQEGGLSGNTIYF.